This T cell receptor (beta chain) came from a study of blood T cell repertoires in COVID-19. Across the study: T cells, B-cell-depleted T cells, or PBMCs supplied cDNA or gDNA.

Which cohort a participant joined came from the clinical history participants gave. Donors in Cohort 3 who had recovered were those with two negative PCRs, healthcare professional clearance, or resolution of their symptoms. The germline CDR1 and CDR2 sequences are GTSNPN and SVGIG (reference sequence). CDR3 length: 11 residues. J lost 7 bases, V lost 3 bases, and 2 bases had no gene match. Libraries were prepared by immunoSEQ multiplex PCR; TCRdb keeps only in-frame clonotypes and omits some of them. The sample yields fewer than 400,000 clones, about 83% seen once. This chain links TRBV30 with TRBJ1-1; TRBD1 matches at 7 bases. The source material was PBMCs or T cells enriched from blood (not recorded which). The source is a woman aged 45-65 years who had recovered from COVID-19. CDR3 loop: CAWRGDSEAFF. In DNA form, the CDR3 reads TGTGCCTGGAGGGGGGACAGTGAAGCTTTCTTT.